The TCR beta chain under discussion was sequenced for a study of response to subunit inactivated influenza vaccine. The CDR3 is 13 amino acids. V was shortened by 2 bases and J by 4 bases, with 8 bases between the two germline ends. Germline V gene lookup returns CDR1 SGHTA and CDR2 FQGNSA. Whole-study results and caveats: It was suggested by the authors that few new T cells are recruited by each seasonal influenza vaccination.

TCRdb analysed the RT-PCR reads with MiXCR anew, one entry per CDR3 protein. The table includes around 480,000 distinct CDR3 sequences, 16% detected once. A word on this clonotype: The antigen is unknown.

The chain joins TRBV7-2 to TRBJ1-2; the D is unclear. Sequenced here: CD4+ T cells sorted from PBMCs, sampled less than 30 months after vaccination. This TCR was recovered from a man between 50 and 75 years old who received an inactivated influenza vaccine. The CDR3 coding sequence is TGTGCCAGCAGCTTATCGGGGTTCTATGGCTACACCTTC. Translated, it gives CASSLSGFYGYTF.